The present entry profiles one TCR beta chain with its context. This sample is drawn from a study of T-cell memory formation after mild COVID-19. CDR3 length: 16 amino acids. Trimming took 2 bases from V and 5 from J; bases not matched to a gene: 9. CDR1 MNHNY and CDR2 SVGAGI come from the germline V gene (reference sequence). TCRdb ran MiXCR on the 5' RACE reads and lists one entry per CDR3 protein. Seen here are 550,000 to 600,000 distinct CDR3 sequences, about 22% observed once, and the top ten hold around 9.2%. The receptor was isolated from an adult woman who had mild COVID-19 (a few samples of this study predate the infection). Cell type and time point are not known. The rearrangement links TRBV6-6 to TRBJ2-7, with 10 positions matching TRBD1. Sequencing used PBMCs or a T cell subset sorted from them (not recorded which). The CDR3 spells CASSYPDRGHPNEQYF. The CDR3 nucleotides are TGTGCCAGCAGTTACCCCGACAGGGGGCATCCCAACGAGCAGTACTTC.